This T cell receptor beta chain stems from a study of T-cell memory formation after mild COVID-19. On this clonotype itself: The antigen remains unidentified.

The germline gives CDR1 LGHDT, CDR2 YNNKEL (reference sequence). V lost 5 bases and J lost 7, with 8 bases in between. The CDR3 is made up of 12 amino acids. Study-wide findings and caveats: The authors left the SARS-CoV-2 specificity of second-wave clones peaking on day 37 unconfirmed.

TCRdb redid the calling of the 5' RACE reads with MiXCR, one entry per CDR3 protein. The sample contains 250,000 to 300,000 distinct CDR3 sequences, 15% to 20% of which appear only once. Sequenced material: PBMCs or a T cell subset sorted from them (not recorded which). This receptor was identified in a man aged 18 to 35 who had mild COVID-19 (a few samples of this study predate the infection). Cell type and time point are not known. The J gene is TRBJ1-4, the V gene TRBV3-1; no reliable D call. CDR3 in amino acids: CASSVGSEKLFF. The CDR3 nucleotides are TGTGCCAGCAGCGTCGGAAGTGAAAAACTGTTTTTT.